The 21 T cell receptor beta chains given below trace back to one sample, sequenced in a study of blood T cell repertoires in COVID-19. Produced via immunoSEQ multiplex PCR; TCRdb's table is partial and in-frame only. The sample lists more than 200,000 clones; approximately 80% were seen once. Sequencing was performed on peripheral blood. The receptors here all came from a woman aged 80 or older with COVID-19, enrolled during active disease.

The chain is built from TRBV28 and TRBJ1-2; 8 bases map to TRBD1. The CDR3 runs 14 residues. J lost 0 bases, V lost 3 bases, and 0 bases had no gene match. The germline V gene has CDR1 MDHEN and CDR2 SYDVKM. The CDR3 spells CASSLGQANYGYTF. The CDR3 nucleotides are TGTGCCAGCAGTTTGGGACAGGCTAACTATGGCTACACCTTC.

This clone is a singleton in its sample. The V and J genes are TRBV5-4 and TRBJ1-2, with 10 positions matching TRBD1. V lost 4 bases and J lost 4; bases outside the gene matches: 7. The CDR3 contains 15 residues. Germline V CDR1 and CDR2: SGHNT, YYREEE (reference sequence). The CDR3 nucleotides read TGTGCCAGCAGCCCGGGACAGGGGCCCTTCTATGGCTACACCTTC. It codes for CASSPGQGPFYGYTF.

The rearrangement joins TRBV5-1 to TRBJ1-2, with TRBD1 identical over 7 bases. This CDR3 region has 14 residues. Trimming removed 3 bases from V and 2 bases from J; junction bases left unmatched: 4. The germline V gene has CDR1 SGHRS and CDR2 YFSETQ. The CDR3 loop is CASSSPGQNYGYTF. The CDR3 nucleotides are TGCGCCAGCAGCTCTCCGGGACAGAACTATGGCTACACCTTC.

V is TRBV28 and J is TRBJ2-7, with D unclear. V shed 3 bases and J shed 1 base, with 19 bases lying between them. This CDR3 has 17 residues. CDR1 and CDR2 (germline): MDHEN, SYDVKM. CDR3 loop: CASSFMVQISRSYEQYF. DNA of the CDR3: TGTGCCAGCAGTTTCATGGTGCAGATATCGCGGTCCTACGAGCAGTACTTC.

The V gene is TRBV5-6, the J gene TRBJ1-6, with TRBD1 identical over 11 bases. Losses at the gene ends were 4 bases for V and 6 bases for J; bases not matched to a gene: 6. The germline V gene has CDR1 SGHDT and CDR2 YYEEEE. The CDR3 totals 16 residues. CDR3 nucleotide sequence: TGTGCCAGCAGCAGGGACAGGGGGTTGACTAATTCACCCCTCCACTTT. Amino acid sequence: CASSRDRGLTNSPLHF.

The V and J genes are TRBV6-5 and TRBJ2-7; 7 bases agree with TRBD2. The CDR3 has 16 amino acids. J gave up 0 bases and V 4 bases, and 9 bases lay outside the gene matches. The V gene's germline CDR1 is MNHEY and CDR2 SVGAGI. The CDR3 coding sequence is TGTGCCAGCAGTTCGAGCGGGGACCCGACCTCCTACGAGCAGTACGTC. Encoded protein: CASSSSGDPTSYEQYV.

The J gene is TRBJ1-3, the V gene TRBV18; TRBD1 is a possible D gene (5 bases). The CDR3 is 14 residues long. V lost 3 bases and J 8 bases, leaving 14 bases between the germline ends. CDR1 is KGHSH, CDR2 LQKENI, per germline. CDR3 residues: CASSPFDSADTIYF. The CDR3 DNA is TGTGCCAGCTCACCTTTCGACAGTGCGGACACCATATATTTT.

The rearrangement links TRBV3-1 (or the pseudogene TRBV3-2) to TRBJ1-3; TRBD1 might be the D (6 bases). Germline V gives CDR1 LGHDT, CDR2 YNNKEL (reference sequence). This CDR3 spans 14 amino acids. Trimming pared 5 bases from V and 0 bases from J, leaving 8 bases between. The CDR3 protein is CASSSQGSGNTIYF. The CDR3 bases are TGTGCCAGCAGCTCACAGGGCTCTGGAAACACCATATATTTT.

The chain carries TRBV7-8 and TRBJ1-1, with 9 bases fitting TRBD1. J gave up 4 bases and V 4 bases, and 7 bases lay outside the gene matches. CDR1 SGHVS and CDR2 FQNEAQ come from the germline V gene. This CDR3 is built from 15 residues. CDR3 in amino acids: CASSSLQGAGTEAFF. The CDR3 nucleotides are TGTGCCAGCAGCTCCTTACAGGGGGCGGGCACTGAAGCTTTCTTT.

V gene TRBV7-9 combines with J gene TRBJ1-5; TRBD1 is a possible D gene (5 bases). V was shortened by 4 bases and J by 6 bases, with 16 bases between the two germline ends. Germline V lookup: CDR1 SEHNR, CDR2 FQNEAQ (reference sequence). CDR3 length: 15 amino acids. CDR3 loop: CASSSSGAWGQPQHF. CDR3 bases: TGTGCCAGCAGCTCGTCTGGGGCGTGGGGTCAGCCCCAGCATTTT.

This clone showed up just once. The rearrangement uses TRBV5-4 and TRBJ1-1; D call uncertain. The germline V and J ends were trimmed by 3 bases and 5 bases, with 14 bases remaining between them. The length of the CDR3 is 14 residues. CDR1 is SGHNT, CDR2 YYREEE, per germline (reference sequence). This CDR3 is CASSSSGWETEAFF. The CDR3 DNA is TGTGCCAGCAGCTCGTCCGGCTGGGAGACTGAAGCTTTCTTT.

The V call is TRBV11-2, the J call TRBJ2-5; maybe TRBD2 (7 bases). The germline CDR1 and CDR2 sequences are SGHAT and FQNNGV. The V end lost 3 bases, the J end lost 1 base, and 9 bases lay between the germline ends. CDR3 length: 14 amino acids. The CDR3 loop reads CASSFAGAQETQYF. The CDR3 coding sequence is TGTGCCAGCAGCTTCGCGGGGGCCCAAGAGACCCAGTACTTC.

The J gene is TRBJ2-1, the V gene TRBV9; 8 positions agree with TRBD1. The CDR3 runs to 16 residues. V dropped 5 bases and J dropped 4; count of bases not matched to a gene: 11. Germline CDR1 is SGDLS and CDR2 is YYNGEE. The CDR3 loop reads CASSRTAGGGYNEQFF. DNA for the CDR3: TGTGCCAGCAGTCGTACAGCAGGGGGCGGGTACAATGAGCAGTTCTTC.

J is TRBJ1-3 and V is TRBV15; unclear D gene. Trimming cost V 3 bases and J 0 bases, with 3 bases left between them. CDR1 and CDR2 (germline): LNHNV, YYDKDF (reference sequence). This CDR3 contains 13 residues. This CDR3 is CATSRSSGNTIYF. CDR3 nucleotides: TGTGCCACCAGCAGGAGCTCTGGAAACACCATATATTTT.

This chain links TRBV7-2 with TRBJ1-1; D not resolved. Trimming shortened V by 4 bases and J by 1 base, and 4 bases separated the two germline ends. The germline V gene has CDR1 SGHTA and CDR2 FQGNSA. The CDR3 length is 12 residues. CDR3 region: CASSYWNTEAFF. The CDR3 DNA follows: TGTGCCAGCAGCTACTGGAACACTGAAGCTTTCTTT.

The chain carries TRBV6-2 or TRBV6-3 and TRBJ2-5, with TRBD1 identical over 7 bases. This CDR3 has 17 residues. V trimming: 4 bases; J trimming: 3 bases; junction bases outside the gene matches: 14. Looked up from germline, CDR1 is MNHEY and CDR2 is SVGEGT. The CDR3 region has the DNA TGTGCCAGCAGTTGGACTCATTCGGGACAGTTAGAAGAGACCCAGTACTTC. Amino acids: CASSWTHSGQLEETQYF.

This rearrangement joins TRBV28 to TRBJ1-2, with D tentatively TRBD1 (5 bases). Trimming left V 4 bases short and J 2 bases short, with 11 bases between. The length of the CDR3 is 14 residues. Germline V lookup: CDR1 MDHEN, CDR2 SYDVKM. CDR3 DNA sequence: TGTGCCAGCAGTTCGATACAGGTGAACTATGGCTACACCTTC. Translation: CASSSIQVNYGYTF.

The chain has TRBV7-8 and TRBJ2-7; 7 positions match TRBD1. Losses at the gene ends were 5 bases for V and 5 bases for J; bases not matched to a gene: 0. CDR3 length: 11 residues. CDR1 is SGHVS, CDR2 FQNEAQ, per germline. The CDR3, as DNA: TGTGCCAGCAGCCAGGGGGACGAGCAGTACGTC. Residues: CASSQGDEQYV.

The chain joins TRBV5-4 to TRBJ2-1, with a tentative D call TRBD2 (6 bases). The V and J ends lost 0 bases and 7 bases respectively, with 14 bases between them. The CDR3 loop spans 15 amino acids. CDR1 and CDR2 from the germline V gene are SGHNT and YYREEE (reference sequence). CDR3 sequence reads: CASSLDQGGRNEQFF. CDR3 nucleotides: TGTGCCAGCAGCTTGGACCAGGGAGGTAGGAATGAGCAGTTCTTC.

The chain joins TRBV9 to TRBJ1-1, with a possible D match to TRBD1 (6 bases). Germline assignment: CDR1 SGDLS and CDR2 YYNGEE. Trimming pared 0 bases from V and 2 bases from J, leaving 11 bases between. CDR3 length: 15 residues. CDR3 protein: CASSVGGGQNTEAFF. Here the CDR3 DNA reads TGTGCCAGCAGCGTAGGCGGGGGCCAAAACACTGAAGCTTTCTTT.

The chain carries TRBV19 and TRBJ1-6, with 7 bases matching TRBD1. The length of the CDR3 is 15 residues. V shed 10 bases and J 0 bases; nucleotides not matched to a gene: 6. Germline V CDR1 and CDR2: LNHDA, SQIVND (reference sequence). CDR3 coding DNA: TGTGCCACCTGGACAGGAGGCTCCTATAATTCACCCCTCCACTTT. Its translation: CATWTGGSYNSPLHF.